This T cell receptor beta chain was found in a study of T cell responses to AZD1222 COVID-19 vaccine. The study, taken as a whole, reports: With dominance at 160-218 and 743-854, vaccine-associated CD4 TCRs spanned spike.

Worth noting for this clone: Its antigen is unknown.

Profiled with immunoSEQ multiplex PCR; TCRdb holds only in-frame clones, not every one. The sample includes roughly 100,000 clones, 85% to 90% of them seen just once. Losses at the gene ends were 4 bases for V and 0 bases for J; bases not matched to a gene: 4. This CDR3 comprises 16 residues. The germline V gene has CDR1 LGHNA and CDR2 YSLEER. This rearrangement joins TRBV4-3 to TRBJ1-3; 9 bases are a match to TRBD1. The source of this sequence is an adult in good health. The source was peripheral blood, collected on day 0 of AZD1222 vaccination. CDR3 bases: TGCGCCAGCAGCCCGGGACAGGGCATCTCTGGAAACACCATATATTTT. This codes for CASSPGQGISGNTIYF.